This entry lists 30 T cell receptor beta chains sequenced from one sample in a study of immune evolution from preneoplasia to lung adenocarcinoma. TCRdb's table, derived via immunoSEQ multiplex PCR, lists solely in-frame clones and lacks some. The repertoire holds 14,000 or so clones, 85% seen once, with roughly 3.1% in the top ten. What was sequenced was FFPE lung adenocarcinoma in situ tissue. These receptors all come from an older donor with lung adenocarcinoma.

The gene calls are TRBV28 and TRBJ2-1, with D perhaps TRBD1 or TRBD2 (5 bases each). V shed 5 bases and J shed 12 bases, with 23 bases lying between them. The germline V gene has CDR1 MDHEN and CDR2 SYDVKM. The CDR3 covers 15 residues. This chain's CDR3 is CASSHRDPQRYVQFF. CDR3 bases: TGTGCCAGCAGTCACCGGGACCCCCAACGATACGTGCAGTTCTTC.

This clone was detected a few times. The chain combines TRBV11-2 with TRBJ1-4; the D is unclear. This CDR3 has 14 residues. CDR1 is SGHAT and CDR2 is FQNNGV in the germline V gene. V lost 1 base and J lost 3, with 6 bases in between. In nucleotides, the CDR3 is TGTGCCAGCAGCTTAGCAGCATCTAATGAAAAACTGTTTTTT. It is translated as CASSLAASNEKLFF. Drawing the rest from reference TRBV11-2 and TRBJ1-4, the complete variable domain is EAGVAQSPRYKIIEKRQSVAFWCNPISGHATLYWYQQILGQGPKLLIQFQNNGVVDDSQLPKDRFSAERLKGVDSTLKIQPAKLEDSAVYLCASSLAASNEKLFFGSGTQLSVL.

The rearrangement links TRBV10-2 to TRBJ2-7; TRBD1 matches at 7 bases. The CDR3 totals 16 residues. Germline V gene data show CDR1 as WSHSY and CDR2 as SAAADI. V trimming: 5 bases; J trimming: 1 base; junction bases outside the gene matches: 11. The CDR3 here is CASSSFLLTGSYEQYF. The CDR3 DNA reads as TGCGCCAGCAGTTCCTTTCTGTTGACAGGGTCCTACGAGCAGTACTTC.

The CDR3: CASRSRDSSYEQYF. As DNA, the CDR3 is TGCGCCAGCAGATCCCGGGACAGCTCCTACGAGCAGTACTTC. The chain links TRBV5-1 to TRBJ2-7; 7 bases fit TRBD1. CDR1 is SGHRS and CDR2 is YFSETQ in the germline V gene. This CDR3 has 14 residues. J lost 0 bases, V lost 5 bases, and 5 bases had no gene match.

This sequence joins TRBV6-5 and TRBJ1-4, with D perhaps matching TRBD1 (5 bases). V was shortened by 5 bases and J by 2 bases, with 9 bases between the two germline ends. Germline V gene lookup returns CDR1 MNHEY and CDR2 SVGAGI. This CDR3 region has 14 residues. CDR3 in DNA: TGTGCCAGCAGTCAGGGACGGACTAATGAAAAACTGTTTTTT. Translated, it gives CASSQGRTNEKLFF.

CDR3 region: CASSLNGDSGNTIYF. As DNA, the CDR3 is TGTGCCAGCAGCTTAAACGGGGACTCTGGAAACACCATATATTTT. The chain recombines TRBV11-2 with TRBJ1-3; D not resolved. The CDR3 runs to 15 residues. V gave up 2 bases and J gave up 0 bases, with 8 bases separating them. In germline, CDR1 is SGHAT, CDR2 FQNNGV.

This clone has just a few counts. This rearrangement joins TRBV7-9 to TRBJ1-2; D possibly corresponds to TRBD1 (5 bases). This CDR3 is 13 amino acids long. Between the trimmed V and J ends, which lost 1 base and 14 bases, there was a span of 17 bases. The germline gives CDR1 SEHNR, CDR2 FQNEAQ (reference sequence). The CDR3 bases are TGTGCCAGCAGCTTAGATCGGGCCGGGGCAAGGACCTTC. Protein: CASSLDRAGARTF.

DNA of the CDR3: TGTGCCAGCAGTCGGACTAGCGGGAGCCACGAGCAGTACTTC. Protein product: CASSRTSGSHEQYF. The chain recombines TRBV27 with TRBJ2-7, with 13 bases aligning to TRBD2. Per the germline V gene, CDR1 is MNHEY and CDR2 is SMNVEV (reference sequence). This CDR3 has 14 amino acids. J lost 5 bases, V lost 5 bases, and 3 bases had no gene match.

The chain couples TRBV12-5 to TRBJ1-2; 9 bases align to TRBD1. CDR1 LGHNT and CDR2 FRNRAP come from the germline V gene. Unmatched junction bases numbered 10, after V lost 2 bases and J lost 0 bases. CDR3 length: 18 amino acids. The CDR3 protein is CASGLRPGQGLSNYGYTF. In DNA form, the CDR3 reads TGTGCTAGTGGTTTGAGGCCGGGACAGGGCCTATCTAACTATGGCTACACCTTC.

The chain recombines TRBV5-1 with TRBJ2-1; 12 bases fit TRBD2. After removal of 4 bases from V and 6 bases from J, the junction contained 11 bases not matched to a gene. There are 17 residues in the CDR3. Germline assignment: CDR1 SGHRS and CDR2 YFSETQ. CDR3 protein: CASSQGPATSGSNEQFF. DNA for the CDR3: TGCGCCAGCAGCCAAGGACCCGCGACTAGCGGGAGCAATGAGCAGTTCTTC.

This rearrangement joins TRBV20-1 to TRBJ2-1, with unresolved D. V gave up 5 bases and J gave up 6 bases, with 8 bases separating them. The length of the CDR3 is 11 residues. The germline CDR1 and CDR2 sequences are DFQATT and SNEGSKA (reference sequence). Written as DNA, the CDR3 is TGCAGTGCTGACGGTTTCAATGAGCAGTTCTTC. Encoded protein: CSADGFNEQFF.

V gene TRBV13 combines with J gene TRBJ1-2; tentative D call: TRBD1 (6 bases). Germline assignment: CDR1 PRHDT and CDR2 FYEKMQ (reference sequence). The V end was cut by 5 bases, the J end by 4 bases, with 17 bases between. The CDR3 spans 15 residues. As DNA, the CDR3 is TGTGCCAGCAGCAAGGGGACATTCCAAACCTATGGCTACACCTTC. Translating it yields CASSKGTFQTYGYTF.

This chain links TRBV18 with TRBJ1-4, with D tentatively TRBD1 (5 bases). Germline V lookup: CDR1 KGHSH, CDR2 LQKENI. Deletions cut 1 base from V and 6 bases from J, with 12 bases between. The CDR3 runs 15 residues. The DNA of the CDR3 is TGTGCCAGCTCACCACGGCAGGGTGGGGATGAAAAACTGTTTTTT. It translates to CASSPRQGGDEKLFF.

This clone turned up a few times. The J gene is TRBJ2-6, the V gene TRBV28; D may match TRBD1 or TRBD2 (5 bases each). Deletions cut 2 bases from V and 4 bases from J, with 9 bases between. There are 15 residues in the CDR3. CDR1 is MDHEN, CDR2 SYDVKM, per germline. The chain's CDR3 is CASSLRGTGANVLTF. The CDR3 nucleotides are TGTGCCAGCAGTTTACGAGGGACCGGGGCCAACGTCCTGACTTTC.

J is TRBJ1-1 and V is TRBV4-1, with TRBD1 as a possible D gene (5 bases). The germline V and J ends were trimmed by 2 bases and 0 bases, with 13 bases remaining between them. This CDR3 comprises 16 residues. In germline, CDR1 is MGHRA, CDR2 YSYEKL. The CDR3 coding sequence is TGCGCCAGCAGCCAAACCGGGGGAACTATGAACACTGAAGCTTTCTTT. Translated: CASSQTGGTMNTEAFF.

The rearrangement joins TRBV6-1 to TRBJ2-1, with 8 bases aligning to TRBD2. Germline V gene lookup returns CDR1 MNHNS and CDR2 SASEGT. The CDR3 sequence is 17 residues long. With V trimmed by 0 bases and J by 3 bases, 7 bases remained unmatched. CDR3 sequence (DNA): TGTGCCAGCAGTGAAGCACTAGCGGAGTTAGTCTACAATGAGCAGTTCTTC. Its translation: CASSEALAELVYNEQFF.

The rearrangement links TRBV28 to TRBJ1-3; 7 bases fit TRBD1. Germline CDR1 and CDR2: MDHEN and SYDVKM. V trimming: 8 bases; J trimming: 2 bases; junction bases outside the gene matches: 3. This CDR3 contains 13 residues. The CDR3 DNA sequence: TGTGCCAGCGTCACAGGGGCTGGAAACACCATATATTTT. Translated: CASVTGAGNTIYF.

This clone came up once. The chain couples TRBV27 to TRBJ2-4, with TRBD1 identical over 7 bases. The CDR3 extends over 13 amino acids. Unmatched junction bases numbered 3, after V lost 5 bases and J lost 5 bases. CDR1 and CDR2 from the germline V gene are MNHEY and SMNVEV (reference sequence). The CDR3 nucleotides read TGTGCCAGCAGTATAGACAGGGAAAACATTCAGTACTTC. This encodes CASSIDRENIQYF.

The V call is TRBV5-1, the J call TRBJ1-5; D gene ambiguous. This CDR3 spans 14 amino acids. The V end was cut by 3 bases, the J end by 4 bases, with 11 bases between. From germline, CDR1 is SGHRS and CDR2 YFSETQ. CDR3 DNA: TGCGCCAGCAGCTCGGACGGGCAAAATCAGCCCCAGCATTTT. Protein product: CASSSDGQNQPQHF.

The chain combines TRBV29-1 with TRBJ1-1; weak D call: TRBD1 (5 bases). The V and J ends lost 5 bases and 1 base respectively, with 14 bases between them. The CDR3 sequence is 14 residues long. The V gene's germline CDR1 is SQVTM and CDR2 ANQGSEA. The CDR3 DNA follows: TGCAGCGTTAGGGGTCGGGGAGGGAACACTGAAGCTTTCTTT. Its translation: CSVRGRGGNTEAFF.

The chain uses TRBV9 and TRBJ1-3; 10 positions agree with TRBD1. The germline CDR1 and CDR2 sequences are SGDLS and YYNGEE. The CDR3 sequence is 16 residues long. Trimming removed 2 bases from V and 3 bases from J; junction bases left unmatched: 5. CDR3 sequence: CASSVGQGPGGNTIYF. In DNA form, the CDR3 reads TGTGCCAGCAGCGTGGGACAGGGGCCAGGTGGAAACACCATATATTTT. Full variable domain (outside the CDR3, taken from reference TRBV9 and TRBJ1-3): DSGVTQTPKHLITATGQRVTLRCSPRSGDLSVYWYQQSLDQGLQFLIQYYNGEERAKGNILERFSAQQFPDLHSELNLSSLELGDSALYFCASSVGQGPGGNTIYFGEGSWLTVV.

The rearrangement joins TRBV7-2 to TRBJ2-3, with D hard to call. The V and J ends lost 1 base and 6 bases respectively, with 8 bases between them. The CDR3 runs 13 residues. The germline V gene encodes CDR1 SGHTA and CDR2 FQGNSA. As DNA, the CDR3 is TGTGCCAGCAGCTTAGACCTAGGGGATACGCAGTATTTT. Protein product: CASSLDLGDTQYF.

The chain joins TRBV29-1 to TRBJ1-1; 7 positions agree with TRBD1. V shed 4 bases, J shed 3 bases, and the junction held 14 bases outside the gene matches. CDR3 size: 16 residues. The germline V gene has CDR1 SQVTM and CDR2 ANQGSEA. CDR3 loop: CSVGGKQGLADTEAFF. Written as DNA, the CDR3 is TGCAGCGTTGGGGGGAAACAGGGGTTGGCAGACACTGAAGCTTTCTTT.

V and J are TRBV5-6 and TRBJ1-1, with 7 bases matching TRBD1. V shed 4 bases and J 0 bases; nucleotides not matched to a gene: 6. Germline CDR1 and CDR2: SGHDT and YYEEEE. The CDR3 has 15 amino acids. Written as DNA, the CDR3 is TGTGCCAGCAGCGCAGAGACAGGGCTGAACACTGAAGCTTTCTTT. It codes for CASSAETGLNTEAFF.

This chain connects TRBV30 to TRBJ2-4; TRBD2 agrees at 7 bases. The J segment lost 0 bases and the V segment lost 7 bases, leaving 9 bases of the junction unmatched. Germline CDR1 reads GTSNPN; CDR2 reads SVGIG (reference sequence). The CDR3 loop spans 15 amino acids. CDR3 sequence: CALLPGGGAKNIQYF. In nucleotides, the CDR3 is TGTGCCTTACTCCCTGGCGGGGGAGCCAAAAACATTCAGTACTTC.

J is TRBJ2-7 and V is TRBV5-6; 10 positions agree with TRBD2. Trimming cost V 4 bases and J 2 bases; bases outside gene matches: 12. Germline-derived CDR1 and CDR2 are SGHDT and YYEEEE. This CDR3 has 17 amino acids. CDR3 residues: CASSPNLGLAETYEQYF. Written as DNA, the CDR3 is TGTGCCAGCAGCCCTAACTTAGGACTAGCGGAGACCTACGAGCAGTACTTC.

The chain recombines TRBV10-3 with TRBJ1-1; the match to TRBD1 covers 9 bases. Germline CDR1 ENHRY, CDR2 SYGVKD. The CDR3 runs to 13 residues. V lost 5 bases, J lost 11 bases, and 9 bases stayed unmatched. CDR3 in DNA: TGTGCCATCAGTCCGGGACAGGGCGGTTCGGCTTTCTTT. Protein: CAISPGQGGSAFF.

This clone has just one count. The CDR3 loop reads CASSSNTEAFF. CDR3 coding DNA: TGCGCCAGCAGTTCCAACACTGAAGCTTTCTTT. The V and J genes are TRBV5-1 and TRBJ1-1, with D unresolved. The CDR3 has 11 residues. Germline V gives CDR1 SGHRS, CDR2 YFSETQ. The V and J ends lost 5 bases and 2 bases respectively, with 4 bases between them.

There are a few counts of this clone. The chain has TRBV9 and TRBJ2-2; D tentatively fits TRBD1 or TRBD2 (6 bases each). This CDR3 comprises 17 residues. With 3 bases removed from V and 5 bases from J, the gap between germline ends came to 20 bases. Germline V gene data show CDR1 as SGDLS and CDR2 as YYNGEE. The CDR3 coding sequence is TGTGCCAGCAGCGATCCCCGTAGCGGAGGGGGGACCGGGGAGCTGTTTTTT. Translating gives CASSDPRSGGGTGELFF.

This chain uses TRBV4-1 with TRBJ1-1; D is perhaps TRBD1 (6 bases). V shed 3 bases and J shed 0 bases, with 14 bases lying between them. The germline V gene encodes CDR1 MGHRA and CDR2 YSYEKL. The CDR3 is 16 residues long. The CDR3 loop reads CASSQGAASMNTEAFF. CDR3 nucleotides: TGCGCCAGCAGCCAGGGGGCCGCATCAATGAACACTGAAGCTTTCTTT.